The rows below give T cell receptor beta chains drawn from one sample of a study of T cell repertoires in cytomegalovirus infection. TCRdb re-derived calls from the reads in MiXCR, one entry per CDR3 protein. The data contain around 290,000 distinct CDR3 sequences, more than 20% of them singletons. The sample was PBMCs. The receptors originated from a human donor in good health (CMV status not recorded). Some clones in this sample may be carry-over from other donors' samples. CDR3s include the opening cysteine and the closing phenylalanine or tryptophan. A D gene is named only where the DNA matches it firmly. Some rows have no size entry. The others give once, few or many, or a class for an expanded clone.

v_call	j_call	d_call	clone_size	cdr3_aa	cdr3_nt
TRBV7-9	TRBJ2-7	TRBD1	NA	CASSLGVSGGNYEQYF	TGTGCCAGCAGCTTAGGTGTCTCAGGGGGCAACTACGAGCAGTACTTC
TRBV7-2	TRBJ2-7	NA	NA	CASSLAPGLYEQYF	TGTGCCAGCAGCTTAGCCCCAGGACTCTACGAGCAGTACTTC
TRBV7-3	TRBJ2-1	TRBD2	many	CASSTGLAAYNEQFF	TGTGCCAGCAGCACCGGACTAGCCGCCTACAATGAGCAGTTCTTC
TRBV7-2	TRBJ1-4	NA	many	CASSSPPGRNEKLFF	TGTGCCAGCAGCTCGCCCCCCGGGAGGAATGAAAAACTGTTTTTT
TRBV25-1	TRBJ1-2	NA	many	CASSVGVGGYGYTF	TGTGCCAGCAGTGTCGGTGTGGGGGGCTATGGCTACACCTTC
TRBV9	TRBJ2-3	NA	NA	CASSVATRPPLDTQYF	TGTGCCAGCAGCGTAGCTACAAGGCCCCCGTTGGATACGCAGTATTTT
TRBV20-1	TRBJ2-7	NA	few	CSARGMRARTYEQYF	TGCAGTGCTAGAGGGATGAGGGCCAGAACCTACGAGCAGTACTTC
TRBV20-1	TRBJ2-2	NA	few	CSATDFANTGELFF	TGCAGTGCTACGGACTTCGCGAACACCGGGGAGCTGTTTTTT
TRBV27	TRBJ2-1	NA	NA	CASSTPGGITYNEQFF	TGTGCCAGCAGCACCCCGGGCGGGATAACCTACAATGAGCAGTTCTTC
TRBV20-1	TRBJ2-3	NA	few	CSVGGTFTDTQYF	TGCAGTGTCGGTGGGACTTTCACAGATACGCAGTATTTT
TRBV7-2	TRBJ2-1	TRBD2	many	CASSLRTSGPIGNEQFF	TGTGCCAGCAGCTTGAGGACTAGCGGCCCCATTGGCAATGAGCAGTTCTTC
TRBV6-5	TRBJ1-1	TRBD1	NA	CASRQASGTANTEAFF	TGTGCCAGCAGGCAGGCCTCCGGGACAGCGAACACTGAAGCTTTCTTT
TRBV12-3/TRBV12-4	TRBJ1-5	NA	NA	CASSLDRNSNQPQHF	TGTGCCAGCAGTTTAGACAGAAATAGCAATCAGCCCCAGCATTTT
TRBV30	TRBJ1-5	NA	many	CAWSPGAGWPQHF	TGTGCCTGGAGCCCAGGGGCTGGATGGCCCCAGCATTTT
TRBV19	TRBJ2-1	TRBD2	NA	CASTSGRANEQFF	TGTGCCAGTACGAGCGGGAGGGCGAATGAGCAGTTCTTC
TRBV19	TRBJ1-4	TRBD1	few	CASSRATGEPNEKLFF	TGTGCCAGTAGTAGAGCGACAGGGGAACCCAATGAAAAACTGTTTTTT
TRBV20-1	TRBJ2-1	TRBD2	few	CSARARLAGYNEQFF	TGCAGTGCTAGAGCCCGACTAGCGGGATACAATGAGCAGTTCTTC
TRBV5-1	TRBJ2-7	NA	NA	CASSLPGREQYF	TGCGCCAGCAGCCTCCCCGGACGGGAGCAGTACTTC
TRBV7-6	TRBJ2-1	TRBD2	few	CASSSLDTSGNNEQFF	TGTGCCAGCAGCTCATTGGATACTAGCGGGAACAATGAGCAGTTCTTC
TRBV7-2	TRBJ1-2	NA	few	CASSLVVASLSF	TGTGCCAGCAGCTTAGTGGTCGCCTCTCTTTCCTTC
TRBV6-2/TRBV6-3	TRBJ1-1	NA	many	CASSQGYSEAFF	TGTGCCAGCAGTCAGGGGTACTCTGAAGCTTTCTTT
TRBV20-1	TRBJ1-5	NA	NA	CSARDLGSVQPQHF	TGCAGTGCTAGAGACTTGGGGAGTGTCCAGCCCCAGCATTTT
TRBV7-2	TRBJ1-1	NA	many	CASSLVSRKNTEAFF	TGTGCCAGCAGCTTAGTGTCTCGGAAGAACACTGAAGCTTTCTTT
TRBV10-3	TRBJ2-7	TRBD2	NA	CAISGTSGRSYEQYF	TGTGCCATCAGTGGGACTAGCGGGAGGTCGTATGAGCAGTACTTC
TRBV27	TRBJ2-3	NA	few	CASTPPDTQYF	TGTGCCAGCACCCCTCCAGATACGCAGTATTTT
TRBV11-2	TRBJ2-3	NA	few	CASSLGFGDTQYF	TGTGCCAGCAGCTTAGGGTTTGGAGATACGCAGTATTTT
TRBV7-2	TRBJ1-6	NA	many	CASSFKGDVLHF	TGTGCCAGCAGCTTCAAAGGGGATGTCCTCCACTTT
TRBV7-2	TRBJ2-5	NA	many	CASSLTEYQETQYF	TGTGCCAGCAGCTTAACAGAGTACCAAGAGACCCAGTACTTC
TRBV6-2/TRBV6-3	TRBJ2-1	TRBD2	NA	CASSYGLVSDEQFF	TGTGCCAGCAGTTACGGACTAGTATCAGATGAGCAGTTCTTC
TRBV27	TRBJ2-6	TRBD1	NA	CASSTRGPGANVLTF	TGTGCCAGCAGTACCAGGGGGCCTGGGGCCAACGTCCTGACTTTC
TRBV9	TRBJ2-2	TRBD2	NA	CASSVDGGRIVTGELFF	TGTGCCAGCAGCGTAGACGGCGGGAGGATCGTTACCGGGGAGCTGTTTTTT
TRBV11-2	TRBJ2-5	NA	few	CASSLGAFQETQYF	TGTGCCAGCAGCTTAGGCGCCTTTCAAGAGACCCAGTACTTC
TRBV29-1	TRBJ2-3	TRBD2	NA	CSVGTSGRSDTQYF	TGCAGCGTAGGGACTAGCGGGAGGTCAGATACGCAGTATTTT
TRBV7-2	TRBJ2-1	TRBD2	many	CASSLGTSGIEQFF	TGTGCCAGCAGCTTAGGGACTAGCGGGATTGAGCAGTTCTTC
TRBV4-1	TRBJ2-1	TRBD2	NA	CASSQGTSGNSLEQFF	TGCGCCAGCAGCCAAGGGACTAGCGGGAACTCTCTTGAGCAGTTCTTC
TRBV4-3	TRBJ1-1	NA	NA	CASSQGLGRTNTEAFF	TGCGCCAGCAGCCAAGGTCTGGGCCGTACGAACACTGAAGCTTTCTTT